Here is one TCR beta chain with its context. Original processing notes: Estimated nucleated cell counts came from reference gene primer amplification. Sequencing used immunoSEQ multiplex PCR; TCRdb keeps in-frame clones, though not all of them. The V and J calls and clone size come from that table; D and trimming were worked out from the DNA. The sample has 100,000 or so clones, just under 95% seen once; the top ten hold approximately 2%. Seattle participants joined during active infection and were tracked over time. This sample was included in a study of blood T cell repertoires in COVID-19. Turning to the study itself: COVID-19 samples collected from the United States, Italy and Spain covered acute and convalescent phases. T cells, B-cell-depleted T cells, or PBMCs provided the cDNA or gDNA that served as material.

The junction had 4 bases not matched to a gene; V was cut back by 5 bases and J by 1 base. This CDR3 region has 13 residues. Germline V CDR1 and CDR2: SQVTM, ANQGSEA. J is TRBJ1-1 and V is TRBV29-1; 7 nucleotides agree with TRBD1. The sample consisted of peripheral blood. This TCR came from a woman aged 45-65 years with COVID-19, enrolled during active disease. The CDR3: CSVYTGANTEAFF. DNA for the CDR3: TGCAGCGTTTACACAGGGGCGAACACTGAAGCTTTCTTT. Full variable domain (outside the CDR3, taken from reference TRBV29-1 and TRBJ1-1): SAVISQKPSRDICQRGTSLTIQCQVDSQVTMMFWYRQQPGQSLTLIATANQGSEATYESGFVIDKFPISRPNLTFSTLTVSNMSPEDSSIYLCSVYTGANTEAFFGQGTRLTVV.